These 25 T cell receptor beta chains were all obtained from the same sample, sequenced in a study of T-cell memory formation after mild COVID-19. TCRdb processed the 5' RACE reads anew with MiXCR; each CDR3 protein has one entry. The repertoire holds roughly 600,000 distinct CDR3 sequences, about a sixth seen once, with around 12% in the top ten. The sequenced material came from PBMCs or a T cell subset sorted from them (not recorded which). The receptors were gathered from an adult woman who had mild COVID-19 (a few samples of this study predate the infection). Cell type and time point are not known.

DNA of the CDR3: TGCAGTGCACAGGGTATGGCAGGCCATTCCTACGAGCAGTACTTC. Amino acids: CSAQGMAGHSYEQYF. The chain combines TRBV20-1 with TRBJ2-7; possible D gene TRBD1, 6 bases. The CDR3 totals 15 residues. The ends were cut back, 6 bases at V and 1 base at J, with 19 bases in the middle. Germline-derived CDR1 and CDR2 are DFQATT and SNEGSKA (reference sequence).

In its sample, this clonotype was seen a few times. The chain couples TRBV6-2 or TRBV6-3 to TRBJ2-1, with 8 bases matching TRBD2. The CDR3 spans 18 residues. Unmatched junction bases numbered 19, after V lost 3 bases and J lost 9 bases. Per the germline V gene, CDR1 is MNHEY and CDR2 is SVGEGT. CDR3 DNA sequence: TGTGCCAGCAGTTATCAGCGGGAGTTATATCCCTTCACTGGTGAGCAGTTCTTC. It codes for CASSYQRELYPFTGEQFF.

This chain uses TRBV5-1 with TRBJ1-1; D perhaps matches TRBD1 (5 bases). Germline CDR1 SGHRS, CDR2 YFSETQ. V shed 3 bases and J shed 0 bases, with 15 bases lying between them. The CDR3 runs 16 residues. DNA for the CDR3: TGCGCCAGCAGCTCCCTGGGGGTGGGGATGAACACTGAAGCTTTCTTT. This encodes CASSSLGVGMNTEAFF.

V gene TRBV6-5 combines with J gene TRBJ1-4; perhaps TRBD1 as D (6 bases). V was trimmed by 0 bases and J by 8 bases, leaving 19 bases between them. The length of the CDR3 is 17 residues. CDR1 is MNHEY, CDR2 SVGAGI, per germline. The CDR3 DNA is TGTGCCAGCAGTTACTCGATGGTGGGGCAGGGGAGAGAAAAACTGTTTTTT. This translates into CASSYSMVGQGREKLFF.

V gene TRBV4-2 combines with J gene TRBJ2-1; D uncertain. V lost 4 bases and J lost 5, with 9 bases in between. Germline V gene data show CDR1 as LGHNA and CDR2 as YNFKEQ. The CDR3 contains 13 residues. This CDR3 reads CASSPPPNNEQFF. CDR3 sequence (DNA): TGTGCCAGCAGCCCCCCGCCGAACAATGAGCAGTTCTTC.

This clonotype came up a few times. J is TRBJ2-5 and V is TRBV6-1; TRBD1 might be the D (6 bases). This CDR3 comprises 16 residues. In germline, CDR1 is MNHNS, CDR2 SASEGT. The germline V and J ends were trimmed by 4 bases and 2 bases, with 17 bases remaining between them. DNA for the CDR3: TGTGCCAGCAGTGCCGTACAGGGAAGTGGGCAAGAGACCCAGTACTTC. As protein: CASSAVQGSGQETQYF.

This clonotype was seen a handful of times. The V and J genes are TRBV6-5 and TRBJ1-5; D might be TRBD1 (6 bases). V lost 5 bases and J lost 5, with 13 bases in between. CDR1 and CDR2 from the germline V gene are MNHEY and SVGAGI. The CDR3 is 14 residues long. CDR3 region: CASSPGAGHQPQHF. The DNA of the CDR3 is TGTGCCAGCAGTCCGGGGGCAGGGCATCAGCCCCAGCATTTT.

CDR3 in DNA: TGCGCCAGCAGCCAAGACCCGGGACAGGGATTGACCGGGGAGCTGTTTTTT. It yields the protein CASSQDPGQGLTGELFF. The rearrangement links TRBV4-1 to TRBJ2-2, with 9 nucleotides matching TRBD1. The ends lost 0 bases at V and 5 bases at J; junction bases unmatched: 7. The CDR3 is made up of 17 amino acids. From germline, CDR1 is MGHRA and CDR2 YSYEKL.

There are a few counts of this clonotype. This chain connects TRBV6-1 to TRBJ1-1; the D gene is possibly TRBD1 (5 bases). Between the trimmed V and J ends, which lost 2 bases and 0 bases, there was a span of 13 bases. This CDR3 has 16 residues. Germline V lookup: CDR1 MNHNS, CDR2 SASEGT. The CDR3 region is CASSEPGSPVNTEAFF. The CDR3 region has the DNA TGTGCCAGCAGTGAACCAGGGAGCCCTGTGAACACTGAAGCTTTCTTT.

This clonotype was counted a few times. The rearrangement uses TRBV7-9 and TRBJ2-3; D possibly corresponds to TRBD2 (6 bases). The CDR3 runs 16 residues. The V end was cut by 1 base, the J end by 0 bases, with 11 bases between. The germline CDR1 and CDR2 sequences are SEHNR and FQNEAQ (reference sequence). The CDR3 DNA reads TGTGCCAGCAGCTTAGGTCTAGCGTTTAGCACAGATACGCAGTATTTT. Its translation: CASSLGLAFSTDTQYF.

The rearrangement links TRBV7-2 to TRBJ2-5; D is ambiguous. CDR1 SGHTA and CDR2 FQGNSA come from the germline V gene. The V and J ends lost 3 bases and 1 base respectively, with 6 bases between them. The length of the CDR3 is 13 residues. The CDR3 DNA sequence: TGTGCCAGCAGCTTCCAATTCCAAGAGACCCAGTACTTC. Protein product: CASSFQFQETQYF.

There are a few counts of this clonotype. This chain connects TRBV12-3 or TRBV12-4 to TRBJ1-1; TRBD1 matches 7 bases. The junction had 4 bases not matched to a gene; V was cut back by 6 bases and J by 0 bases. The CDR3 is 14 residues long. CDR3 sequence (DNA): TGTGCCAGCAGAAGAGGGGGCTTGAACACTGAAGCTTTCTTT. Protein product: CASRRGGLNTEAFF.

This clonotype was seen a few times. The V gene is TRBV9, the J gene TRBJ2-5; maybe TRBD1 (6 bases). CDR3 length: 14 residues. V was trimmed by 0 bases and J by 5 bases, leaving 11 bases between them. The germline gives CDR1 SGDLS, CDR2 YYNGEE. In DNA, the CDR3 is TGTGCCAGCAGCGTAGTAAGTACAGGGGAGACCCAGTACTTC. Translated: CASSVVSTGETQYF.

This clonotype turned up a few times. The chain uses TRBV12-3 or TRBV12-4 and TRBJ1-1; TRBD1 matches 7 bases. The CDR3 length is 17 residues. V gave up 4 bases and J gave up 3 bases; unmatched junction bases: 14. The CDR3 region is CASSSPLEEGADTEAFF. The CDR3 coding sequence is TGTGCCAGCAGTTCTCCCCTCGAGGAGGGGGCAGACACTGAAGCTTTCTTT.

This clonotype was counted a few times. The rearrangement uses TRBV5-1 and TRBJ2-1; 7 nucleotides align to TRBD2. Germline V lookup: CDR1 SGHRS, CDR2 YFSETQ. The CDR3 runs to 12 residues. V lost 9 bases, J lost 10 bases, and 10 bases stayed unmatched. CDR3 residues: CATSGHSMEQFF. The CDR3 bases are TGCGCCACTAGCGGCCATAGTATGGAGCAGTTCTTC.

This clonotype has more than one count but fewer than ten. DNA for the CDR3: TGTGCCAGCAGCCGCCCCGAGACAGGGATTGAAGCTTTCTTT. Its protein is CASSRPETGIEAFF. This chain joins TRBV7-9 and TRBJ1-1; TRBD1 matches at 7 bases. CDR1 is SEHNR, CDR2 FQNEAQ, per germline (reference sequence). The length of the CDR3 is 14 residues. Trimming at V came to 5 bases and at J to 7 bases, leaving 10 bases not matched to a gene.

There are a few counts of this clonotype. V usage is TRBV12-3 or TRBV12-4 and J usage is TRBJ2-1, with D perhaps matching TRBD1 (7 bases). The ends were cut back, 1 base at V and 8 bases at J, with 15 bases in the middle. This CDR3 spans 15 amino acids. CDR3 nucleotides: TGTGCCAGCAGTTTAGGCAGGGGGGTTAGCGATGAGCAGTTCTTC. This encodes CASSLGRGVSDEQFF.

This clonotype was seen a handful of times. V is TRBV12-3 or TRBV12-4 and J is TRBJ1-5, with D uncertain. This CDR3 spans 12 amino acids. Trimming took off 6 bases at V and 3 bases at J, with 6 bases between the two ends. In DNA, the CDR3 is TGTGCCAGCAGCCTCCACAATCAGCCCCAGCATTTT. Translation gives CASSLHNQPQHF.

The rearrangement links TRBV9 to TRBJ1-4; D gene unclear. Germline V gene data show CDR1 as SGDLS and CDR2 as YYNGEE. This CDR3 has 15 amino acids. The V and J ends lost 4 bases and 4 bases respectively, with 14 bases between them. The CDR3, as DNA: TGTGCCAGCAGCCTTGGAAGGGAGCATAATGAAAAACTGTTTTTT. The encoded protein is CASSLGREHNEKLFF.

The chain carries TRBV6-5 and TRBJ1-2; no firm D call. V was trimmed by 2 bases and J by 4 bases, leaving 11 bases between them. Germline V gene data show CDR1 as MNHEY and CDR2 as SVGAGI. This CDR3 has 14 residues. In DNA form, the CDR3 reads TGTGCCAGCAGTTACGGGCAGGCCTCCTATGGCTACACCTTC. It codes for CASSYGQASYGYTF.

This clonotype was counted a few times. The rearrangement uses TRBV3-1 and TRBJ1-1, with TRBD1 as a possible D gene (5 bases). Between the trimmed V and J ends, which lost 0 bases and 7 bases, there was a span of 12 bases. The CDR3 consists of 14 residues. In germline, CDR1 is LGHDT, CDR2 YNNKEL (reference sequence). For the CDR3, the DNA is TGTGCCAGCAGCCAAGATCAAGGGGCCAGTGAAGCTTTCTTT. Protein product: CASSQDQGASEAFF.

This clonotype has just a few counts. This chain connects TRBV7-6 to TRBJ1-1; D may be TRBD1 (5 bases). The CDR3 sequence is 15 residues long. Germline lookup yields CDR1 SGHVS and CDR2 FNYEAQ. Between the trimmed V and J ends, which lost 7 bases and 3 bases, there was a span of 18 bases. The CDR3 DNA follows: TGTGCCAGCACGCAGGGCATTACCCCGGACACTGAAGCTTTCTTT. Translating it yields CASTQGITPDTEAFF.

This clonotype was seen repeatedly, ten times or more. This chain uses TRBV20-1 with TRBJ2-3; D tentatively reads TRBD1 or TRBD2 (5 bases each). V lost 2 bases, J lost 0 bases, and 12 bases lay in between. This CDR3 region has 15 residues. CDR1 and CDR2 (germline): DFQATT, SNEGSKA (reference sequence). Written as DNA, the CDR3 is TGCAGTGCTAGACTAGGGACGGCTAGCACAGATACGCAGTATTTT. Its protein product is CSARLGTASTDTQYF.

This clonotype occurred a few times. V gene TRBV23-1 combines with J gene TRBJ1-6, with D possibly being TRBD1 (5 bases). TRBV23-1 is given ORF status, its function remaining uncertain. Trimming left V 3 bases short and J 4 bases short, with 16 bases between. This CDR3 contains 17 residues. As DNA, the CDR3 is TGCGCCAGCAGTCAGAACCGCGGGGGAGGATATAATTCACCCCTCCACTTT. It translates to CASSQNRGGGYNSPLHF.

This clonotype appeared a few times. V usage is TRBV6-5 and J usage is TRBJ2-7; TRBD1 matches at 8 bases. CDR1 and CDR2 from the germline V gene are MNHEY and SVGAGI. This CDR3 spans 14 amino acids. V shed 7 bases and J 2 bases; nucleotides not matched to a gene: 7. The CDR3 here is CASTEGQGTYEQYF. The CDR3 DNA reads TGTGCCAGCACCGAAGGACAGGGTACCTACGAGCAGTACTTC.